This record concerns one T cell receptor (beta chain) sequence. Its antigen is not identified. These data belong to a study of cytomegalovirus exposure and HLA in healthy donors. Study overall: Ancestry clustering placed roughly 86% of around 400 genotyped donors in the Caucasian-associated cluster.

The study, taken as a whole, reports: The authors judged a highly shared variant cluster likely a sequencing artifact.

The V segment lost 0 bases and the J segment 6 bases; nucleotides outside the gene matches: 4. The length of the CDR3 is 15 residues. CDR1 MNHNS and CDR2 SASEGT come from the germline V gene. With 60 Vbeta and 13 Jbeta primers, the PCR was carried out. Here immunoSEQ multiplex PCR was the method, and the copy in TCRdb shows in-frame clones only, minus some. Found here are 200,000 to 300,000 clones, 70% to 90% of them singletons; the top ten hold 2% to 2.5%. The sample taken for sequencing was PBMCs. The chain carries TRBV6-1 and TRBJ1-5, with 8 bases identical to TRBD1. This TCR derives from a woman aged 40 to 49 in good health and CMV-seropositive. The DNA for the CDR3 is TGTGCCAGCAGTGAAGCGGAACAGGGGGGTCAGCCCCAGCATTTT. Its protein is CASSEAEQGGQPQHF.